This T cell receptor beta chain was found in a study of shared clonotypes between healthy human individuals. At the deep level, the assay was run. The quantity of DNA used in unsorted PBMC replicate PCRs was roughly 300 ng, corresponding to around 32,000 T cell genomes. In the authors' methods: There were no quality scores in the junction-only immunoSEQ sequences, so filtering differed. The data were produced by immunoSEQ multiplex PCR, yet TCRdb's version contains in-frame clones alone and is incomplete. V and J calls and clone size are those listed in that table; D and trimming were worked out from the DNA. The sample gives about 450,000 clones, 70% to 85% of which show up once; more than 10% is in the top ten. The CDR3 loop spans 14 amino acids. Germline V lookup: CDR1 SGHDN, CDR2 FVKESK. Without sorting, samples used 75 million to 100 million PBMCs for genomic DNA. Note on this clone: This likely traces to a read error, being one base from a far larger clone. The same CDR3 is also encoded by other DNA sequences in this sample.

J is TRBJ2-3 and V is TRBV14; no clear D. Sequencing was performed on PBMCs. This sequence originates from a woman aged 40 to 50 in good health. Some clones in this sample may be carry-over from other donors' samples. In DNA, the CDR3 is TGTGCCAGCAGCCAAGCATTGAATCTCGATACGCAATATTTT. It codes for CASSQALNLDTQYF.